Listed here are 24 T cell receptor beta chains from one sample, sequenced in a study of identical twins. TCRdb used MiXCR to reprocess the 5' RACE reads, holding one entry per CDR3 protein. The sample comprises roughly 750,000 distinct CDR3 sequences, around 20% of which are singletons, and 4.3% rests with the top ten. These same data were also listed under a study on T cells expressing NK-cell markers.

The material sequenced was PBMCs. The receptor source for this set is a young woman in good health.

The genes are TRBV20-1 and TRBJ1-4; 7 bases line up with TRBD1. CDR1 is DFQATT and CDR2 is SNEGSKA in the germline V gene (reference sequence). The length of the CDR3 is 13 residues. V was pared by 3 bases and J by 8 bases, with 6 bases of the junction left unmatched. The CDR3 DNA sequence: TGCAGTGCTAGGGCAGGGGGTCGGGAAAAACTGTTTTTT. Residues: CSARAGGREKLFF.

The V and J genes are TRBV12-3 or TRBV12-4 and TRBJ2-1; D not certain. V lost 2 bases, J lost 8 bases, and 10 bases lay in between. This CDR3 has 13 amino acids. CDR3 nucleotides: TGTGCCAGCAGTTTAACCCAACGGGATGAGCAGTTCTTC. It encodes CASSLTQRDEQFF.

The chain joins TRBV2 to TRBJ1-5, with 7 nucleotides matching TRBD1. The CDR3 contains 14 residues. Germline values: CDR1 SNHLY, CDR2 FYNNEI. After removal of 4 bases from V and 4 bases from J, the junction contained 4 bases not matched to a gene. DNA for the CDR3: TGTGCCAGCAGTGCCCCAGGGGGGAATCAGCCCCAGCATTTT. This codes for CASSAPGGNQPQHF.

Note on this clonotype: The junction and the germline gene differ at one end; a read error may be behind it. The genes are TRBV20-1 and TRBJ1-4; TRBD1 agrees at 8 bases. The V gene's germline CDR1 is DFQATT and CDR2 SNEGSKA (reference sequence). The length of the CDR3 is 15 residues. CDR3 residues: CSARRGTGRNERLSF. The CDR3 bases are TGCAGTGCTAGGCGCGGGACAGGCCGAAATGAAAGACTGTCTTTT.

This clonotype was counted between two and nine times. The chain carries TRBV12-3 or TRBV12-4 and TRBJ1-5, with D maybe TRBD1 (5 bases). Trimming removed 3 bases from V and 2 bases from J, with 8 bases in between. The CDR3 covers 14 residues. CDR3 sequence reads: CASSFARGNQPQHF. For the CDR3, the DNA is TGTGCCAGCAGTTTCGCCAGGGGCAATCAGCCCCAGCATTTT.

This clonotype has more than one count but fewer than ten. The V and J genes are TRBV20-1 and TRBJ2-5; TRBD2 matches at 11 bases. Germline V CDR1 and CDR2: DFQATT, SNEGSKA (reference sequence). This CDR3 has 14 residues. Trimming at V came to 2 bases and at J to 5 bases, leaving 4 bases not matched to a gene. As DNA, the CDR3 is TGCAGTGCTAGACTAGCGGGAGGCGGGGAGACCCAGTACTTC. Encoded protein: CSARLAGGGETQYF.

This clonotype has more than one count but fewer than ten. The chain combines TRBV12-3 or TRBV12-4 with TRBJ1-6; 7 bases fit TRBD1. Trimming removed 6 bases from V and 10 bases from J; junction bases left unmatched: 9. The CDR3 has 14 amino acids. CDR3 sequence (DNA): TGTGCCAGCAGCCGACAGGGTGGGTTATCACCCCTCCACTTT. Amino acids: CASSRQGGLSPLHF.

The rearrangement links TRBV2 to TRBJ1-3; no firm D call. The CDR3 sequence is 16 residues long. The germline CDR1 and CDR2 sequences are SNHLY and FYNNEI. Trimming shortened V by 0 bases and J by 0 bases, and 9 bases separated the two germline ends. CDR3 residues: CASSEARPGSGNTIYF. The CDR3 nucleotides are TGTGCCAGCAGTGAAGCGCGGCCGGGCTCTGGAAACACCATATATTTT. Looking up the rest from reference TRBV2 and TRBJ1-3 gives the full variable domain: EPEVTQTPSHQVTQMGQEVILRCVPISNHLYFYWYRQILGQKVEFLVSFYNNEISEKSEIFDDQFSVERPDGSNFTLKIRSTKLEDSAMYFCASSEARPGSGNTIYFGEGSWLTVV.

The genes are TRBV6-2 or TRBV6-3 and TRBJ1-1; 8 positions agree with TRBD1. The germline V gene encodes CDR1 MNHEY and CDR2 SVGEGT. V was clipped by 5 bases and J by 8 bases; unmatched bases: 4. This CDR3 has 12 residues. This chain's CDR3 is CASSGNRGEAFF. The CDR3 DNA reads TGTGCCAGCAGTGGGAACAGGGGGGAAGCTTTCTTT.

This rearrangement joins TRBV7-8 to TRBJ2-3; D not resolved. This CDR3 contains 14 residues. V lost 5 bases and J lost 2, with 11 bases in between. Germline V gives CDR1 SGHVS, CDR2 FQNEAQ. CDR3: CASSPLYLTDTQYF. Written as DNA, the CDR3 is TGTGCCAGCAGCCCCCTGTACCTCACAGATACGCAGTATTTT.

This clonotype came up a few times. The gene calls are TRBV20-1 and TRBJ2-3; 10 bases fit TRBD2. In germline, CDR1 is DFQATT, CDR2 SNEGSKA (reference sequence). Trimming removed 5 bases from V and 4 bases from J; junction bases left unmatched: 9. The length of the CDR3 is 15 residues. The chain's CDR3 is CSALGSSGSSDTQYF. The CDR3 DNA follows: TGCAGTGCTCTCGGGTCTAGCGGGAGTTCAGATACGCAGTATTTT.

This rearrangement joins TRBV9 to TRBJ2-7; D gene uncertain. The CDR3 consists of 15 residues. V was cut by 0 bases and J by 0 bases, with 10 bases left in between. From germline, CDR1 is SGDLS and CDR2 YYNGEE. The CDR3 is CASSVDARSSYEQYF. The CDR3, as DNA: TGTGCCAGCAGCGTAGACGCGAGGAGCTCCTACGAGCAGTACTTC.

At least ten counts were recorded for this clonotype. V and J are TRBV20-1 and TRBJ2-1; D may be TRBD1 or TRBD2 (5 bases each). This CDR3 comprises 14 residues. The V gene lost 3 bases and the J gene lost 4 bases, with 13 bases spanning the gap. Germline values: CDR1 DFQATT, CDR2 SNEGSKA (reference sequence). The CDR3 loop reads CSASGGGRYNEQFF. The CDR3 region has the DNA TGCAGTGCTAGTGGGGGTGGAAGATACAATGAGCAGTTCTTC.

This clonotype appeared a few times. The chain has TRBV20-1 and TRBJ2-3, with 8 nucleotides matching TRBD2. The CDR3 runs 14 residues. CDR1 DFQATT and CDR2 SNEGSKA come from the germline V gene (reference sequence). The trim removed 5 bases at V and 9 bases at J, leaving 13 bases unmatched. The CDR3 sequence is CSAPQDSGDATQYF. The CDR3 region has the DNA TGCAGTGCTCCCCAGGATAGCGGGGACGCGACGCAGTATTTT.

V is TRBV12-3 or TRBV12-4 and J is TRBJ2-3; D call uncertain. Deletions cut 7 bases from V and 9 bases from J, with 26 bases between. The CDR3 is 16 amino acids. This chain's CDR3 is CASTSRVTLPGETQYF. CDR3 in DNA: TGTGCCAGCACCTCTCGGGTGACTCTTCCTGGAGAAACGCAGTATTTT.

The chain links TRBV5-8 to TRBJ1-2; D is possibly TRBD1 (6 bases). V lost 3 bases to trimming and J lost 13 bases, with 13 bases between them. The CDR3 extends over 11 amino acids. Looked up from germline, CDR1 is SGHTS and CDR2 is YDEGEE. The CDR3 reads CASSWTDARTF. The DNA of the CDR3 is TGTGCCAGCAGCTGGACAGACGCCCGCACCTTC. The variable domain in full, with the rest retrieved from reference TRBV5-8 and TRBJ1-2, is EAGVTQSPTHLIKTRGQQATLRCSPISGHTSVYWYQQALGLGLQFLLWYDEGEERNRGNFPPRFSGRQFPNYSSELNVNALELEDSALYLCASSWTDARTFGSGTRLTVV.

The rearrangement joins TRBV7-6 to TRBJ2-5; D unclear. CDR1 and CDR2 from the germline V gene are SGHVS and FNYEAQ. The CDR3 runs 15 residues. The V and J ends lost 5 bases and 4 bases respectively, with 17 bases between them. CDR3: CASSPLVRPGETQYF. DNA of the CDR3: TGTGCCAGCAGCCCCTTGGTGAGGCCTGGAGAGACCCAGTACTTC.

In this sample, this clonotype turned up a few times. CDR3 DNA: TGCGCCAGCAGCTTGTTTTCGGGCGGTACCTACGAGCAGTACTTC. Translated: CASSLFSGGTYEQYF. The gene calls are TRBV5-1 and TRBJ2-7; D gene ambiguous. The CDR3 length is 15 residues. V lost 1 base, J lost 2 bases, and 13 bases lay in between. CDR1 is SGHRS and CDR2 is YFSETQ in the germline V gene.

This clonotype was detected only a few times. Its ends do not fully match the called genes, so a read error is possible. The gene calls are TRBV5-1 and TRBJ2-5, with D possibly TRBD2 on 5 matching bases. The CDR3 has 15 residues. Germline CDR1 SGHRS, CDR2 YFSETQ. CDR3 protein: CASSLLGGPQETQYF. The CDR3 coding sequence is TGTGCCAGCAGCTTATTAGGAGGCCCCCAAGAGACCCAGTACTTC.

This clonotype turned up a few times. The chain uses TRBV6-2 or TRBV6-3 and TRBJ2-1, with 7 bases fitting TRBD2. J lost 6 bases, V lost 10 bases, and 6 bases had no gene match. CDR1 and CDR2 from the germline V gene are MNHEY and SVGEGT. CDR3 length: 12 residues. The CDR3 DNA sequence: TGTGCCACCAGGGAGGGCAGCAATGAGCAGTTCTTC. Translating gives CATREGSNEQFF.

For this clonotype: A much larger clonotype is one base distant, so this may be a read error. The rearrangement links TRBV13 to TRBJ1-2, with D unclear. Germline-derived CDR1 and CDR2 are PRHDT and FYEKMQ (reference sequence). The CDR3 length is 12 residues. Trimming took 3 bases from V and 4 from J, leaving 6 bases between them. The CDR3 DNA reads TGTGCCAGCAGCTTTACAGCCTATGGCTACACCTTC. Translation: CASSFTAYGYTF.

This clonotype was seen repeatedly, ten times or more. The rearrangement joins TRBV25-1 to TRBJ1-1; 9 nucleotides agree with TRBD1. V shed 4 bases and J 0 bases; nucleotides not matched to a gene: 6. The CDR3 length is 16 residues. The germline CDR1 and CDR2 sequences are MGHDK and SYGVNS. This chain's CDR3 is CASSADRGVLNTEAFF. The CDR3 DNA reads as TGTGCCAGCAGTGCCGACAGGGGGGTACTGAACACTGAAGCTTTCTTT.

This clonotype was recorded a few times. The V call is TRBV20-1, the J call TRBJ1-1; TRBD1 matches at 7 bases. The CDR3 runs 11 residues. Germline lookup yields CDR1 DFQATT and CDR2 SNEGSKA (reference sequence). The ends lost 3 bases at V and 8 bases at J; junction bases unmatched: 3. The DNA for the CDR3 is TGCAGTGCTAGGGGGACAGCCGAAGCTTTCTTT. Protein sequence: CSARGTAEAFF.

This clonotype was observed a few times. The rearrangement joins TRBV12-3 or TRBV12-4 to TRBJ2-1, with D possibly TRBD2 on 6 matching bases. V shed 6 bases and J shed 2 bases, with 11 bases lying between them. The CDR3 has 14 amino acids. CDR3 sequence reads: CASSWRRAYNEQFF. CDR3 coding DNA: TGTGCCAGCAGCTGGAGGAGGGCCTACAATGAGCAGTTCTTC.